This T cell receptor (beta chain) is drawn from a study of metastatic and nonmetastatic thyroid tumors. This CDR3 spans 16 amino acids. From germline, CDR1 is SGHRS and CDR2 YFSETQ. V dropped 0 bases and J dropped 0 bases, with 11 bases sitting between them. This clone was seen a handful of times. Thyroid surgery was preceded by no treatment in any patient. Authors' processing steps: Researchers built a distant-metastasis classifier for papillary thyroid cancer that drew on CDR3 differences across clinicopathological groups. With MiXCR, TCRdb reprocessed the PCR reads. These V and J calls rely on TCRdb rather than the paper's analysis. The table has approximately 17,000 clones, 27% seen once; the top ten hold roughly 12%.

This sequence originates from a female donor with papillary thyroid cancer or a benign thyroid nodule (not recorded which). Some clones in this sample may be carry-over from other donors' samples. Sample: adjacent normal tissue. The gene calls are TRBV5-1 and TRBJ2-3, with D hard to call. As DNA, the CDR3 is TGCGCCAGCAGCTTGGAACGCCAGATTAGCACAGATACGCAGTATTTT. It codes for CASSLERQISTDTQYF.